Below, 25 T cell receptor beta chains from the same sample are listed, as sequenced in a study of neurological immune-mediated disorders. TCRdb recomputed calls from the 5' RACE reads with MiXCR, one row per CDR3 protein. The data hold tens of thousands of distinct CDR3 sequences, with 3.5% to 4% observed a single time. Sample: PBMCs. Receptor source: a young man with multiple sclerosis.

At least ten counts were recorded for this clonotype. For the CDR3, the DNA is TGTGCCAGCTCACCACGCGAAGGGGATAATGAGCAGTTCTTC. It encodes CASSPREGDNEQFF. The rearrangement joins TRBV18 to TRBJ2-1; possibly TRBD1 for D (5 bases). V lost 1 base to trimming and J lost 7 bases, with 11 bases between them. CDR3 length equals 14 residues. Looked up from germline, CDR1 is KGHSH and CDR2 is LQKENI.

By share, this clonotype counts as medium-sized. The CDR3 region has the DNA TGCGCCAGCAGCCCCGGTGGGTTCGGTAACACTGAAGCTTTCTTT. Translated, it gives CASSPGGFGNTEAFF. This chain connects TRBV5-1 to TRBJ1-1; no definite D call. V lost 4 bases, J lost 2 bases, and 15 bases lay in between. Germline CDR1 SGHRS, CDR2 YFSETQ. The CDR3 sequence is 15 residues long.

Many counts were recorded for this clonotype. The V call is TRBV7-2, the J call TRBJ1-5; tentative D call: TRBD1 (5 bases). The V end lost 5 bases, the J end lost 9 bases, and 8 bases lay between the germline ends. Germline loops: CDR1 SGHTA, CDR2 FQGNSA. The CDR3 consists of 11 residues. The CDR3 region is CASSAGGPQHF. The CDR3, as DNA: TGTGCCAGCAGCGCCGGGGGGCCCCAGCATTTT.

This clonotype was recorded many times. The chain recombines TRBV10-3 with TRBJ2-3; a weak D match, TRBD2 (6 bases). CDR1 is ENHRY and CDR2 is SYGVKD in the germline V gene. Trimming cost V 7 bases and J 3 bases, with 17 bases left between them. The CDR3 runs to 15 residues. The CDR3 sequence is CAITAGLTPTDTQYF. The DNA of the CDR3 is TGTGCCATCACCGCCGGACTAACTCCGACAGATACGCAGTATTTT.

This clonotype was picked up many times. This chain joins TRBV3-1 and TRBJ2-7; no firm D call. The CDR3 extends over 12 amino acids. Germline-derived CDR1 and CDR2 are LGHDT and YNNKEL (reference sequence). Trimming pared 4 bases from V and 0 bases from J, leaving 4 bases between. The CDR3 DNA is TGTGCCAGCAGCCGAAGCTCCTACGAGCAGTACTTC. Protein: CASSRSSYEQYF.

This clonotype was found a few times. V is TRBV5-1 and J is TRBJ2-5; D may be TRBD1 (6 bases). The CDR3 is made up of 16 amino acids. Germline CDR1 SGHRS, CDR2 YFSETQ. V gave up 0 bases and J gave up 2 bases, with 14 bases separating them. This CDR3 is CASSLDGGRLQETQYF. CDR3 nucleotide sequence: TGCGCCAGCAGCTTGGATGGGGGCCGATTACAAGAGACCCAGTACTTC. Together with reference TRBV5-1 and TRBJ2-5, the CDR3 gives the full variable domain: KAGVTQTPRYLIKTRGQQVTLSCSPISGHRSVSWYQQTPGQGLQFLFEYFSETQRNKGNFPGRFSGRQFSNSRSEMNVSTLELGDSALYLCASSLDGGRLQETQYFGPGTRLLVL.

The chain links TRBV5-1 to TRBJ2-3; D call uncertain. V lost 4 bases to trimming and J lost 4 bases, with 7 bases between them. The CDR3 spans 12 residues. CDR1 and CDR2 (germline): SGHRS, YFSETQ. The CDR3 coding sequence is TGCGCCAGCAGCCCTGAGTCAGATACGCAGTATTTT. Protein: CASSPESDTQYF.

This clonotype was recorded at least ten times. The V and J genes are TRBV18 and TRBJ2-5, with TRBD1 identical over 9 bases. Germline V gene sequence: CDR1 KGHSH, CDR2 LQKENI. CDR3 length equals 17 residues. Losses at the gene ends were 0 bases for V and 5 bases for J; bases not matched to a gene: 10. The CDR3 region is CASSPPIWDRAVETQYF. The CDR3 nucleotides read TGTGCCAGCTCACCACCGATATGGGACAGGGCGGTGGAGACCCAGTACTTC. Filled out from reference TRBV18 and TRBJ2-5, the complete variable domain reads NAGVMQNPRHLVRRRGQEARLRCSPMKGHSHVYWYRQLPEEGLKFMVYLQKENIIDESGMPKERFSAEFPKEGPSILRIQQVVRGDSAAYFCASSPPIWDRAVETQYFGPGTRLLVL.

This clonotype was detected many times. V is TRBV11-2 and J is TRBJ1-1; D uncertain. The germline V gene has CDR1 SGHAT and CDR2 FQNNGV. With 6 bases removed from V and 0 bases from J, the gap between germline ends came to 8 bases. The CDR3 is 13 amino acids. The CDR3 bases are TGTGCCAGCAGATATGCCTTGAACACTGAAGCTTTCTTT. Translated: CASRYALNTEAFF.

This clonotype has ten or more counts. V is TRBV7-9 and J is TRBJ2-1, with 7 bases that match TRBD1. CDR1 and CDR2 from the germline V gene are SEHNR and FQNEAQ (reference sequence). The J segment lost 10 bases and the V segment lost 3 bases, leaving 12 bases of the junction unmatched. This CDR3 region has 15 residues. This chain's CDR3 is CASSFGQEEFEEQFF. CDR3 bases: TGTGCCAGCAGCTTTGGACAGGAGGAATTCGAGGAGCAGTTCTTC.

This clonotype was detected a few times. The chain carries TRBV7-2 and TRBJ1-1; a possible D gene is TRBD1 (6 bases). V was pared by 4 bases and J by 5 bases, with 14 bases between. This CDR3 region has 14 residues. The V gene's germline CDR1 is SGHTA and CDR2 FQGNSA. CDR3 coding DNA: TGTGCCAGCAGCTACACAGGGAGAGGAACTGAAGCTTTCTTT. Protein product: CASSYTGRGTEAFF. The variable domain in full, with the rest retrieved from reference TRBV7-2 and TRBJ1-1, is GAGVSQSPSNKVTEKGKDVELRCDPISGHTALYWYRQSLGQGLEFLIYFQGNSAPDKSGLPSDRFSAERTGGSVSTLTIQRTQQEDSAVYLCASSYTGRGTEAFFGQGTRLTVV.

In this sample, this clonotype turned up many times. The chain couples TRBV20-1 to TRBJ2-7; D remains ambiguous. This CDR3 region has 14 residues. Trimming cost V 1 base and J 3 bases, with 13 bases left between them. Germline V gene sequence: CDR1 DFQATT, CDR2 SNEGSKA (reference sequence). The CDR3 is CSARGVGWGYEQYF. The CDR3 DNA reads TGCAGTGCTAGAGGTGTGGGTTGGGGCTACGAGCAGTACTTC.

Many counts were recorded for this clonotype. The chain combines TRBV10-3 with TRBJ1-2, with D perhaps matching TRBD1 (6 bases). The CDR3 runs to 15 residues. Germline CDR1 reads ENHRY; CDR2 reads SYGVKD. The V gene lost 7 bases and the J gene lost 0 bases, with 15 bases spanning the gap. The CDR3 region is CAIMGTRKSNYGYTF. CDR3 coding DNA: TGTGCCATCATGGGGACACGGAAATCTAACTATGGCTACACCTTC.

CDR3 coding DNA: TGTGCCAGCAGCCTGGGACAGGGCCTCTCCTACGAGCAGTACTTC. It is translated as CASSLGQGLSYEQYF. The chain carries TRBV7-8 and TRBJ2-7, with 9 bases matching TRBD1. The CDR3 is 15 amino acids. Trimming took 5 bases from V and 0 from J; bases not matched to a gene: 5. Germline lookup yields CDR1 SGHVS and CDR2 FQNEAQ.

This sequence joins TRBV18 and TRBJ1-6; D is ambiguous. The germline V gene encodes CDR1 KGHSH and CDR2 LQKENI. V was cut by 6 bases and J by 5 bases, with 11 bases left in between. The CDR3 covers 14 residues. The CDR3 coding sequence is TGTGCCAGCTCCACCTTGGGGAATAATTCACCCCTCCACTTT. It encodes CASSTLGNNSPLHF.

The sample holds a few counts of this clonotype. The genes are TRBV20-1 and TRBJ1-1; D gene ambiguous. This CDR3 contains 16 residues. Germline V lookup: CDR1 DFQATT, CDR2 SNEGSKA (reference sequence). V was trimmed by 0 bases and J by 9 bases, leaving 23 bases between them. As DNA, the CDR3 is TGCAGTGCTAGAGATTCTGACCTAATTTTGAACCCTAAAGCTTTCTTT. Translated: CSARDSDLILNPKAFF.

This clonotype was observed a handful of times. The chain joins TRBV4-1 to TRBJ2-3; D perhaps matches TRBD2 (5 bases). Looked up from germline, CDR1 is MGHRA and CDR2 is YSYEKL. V lost 5 bases to trimming and J lost 1 base, with 16 bases between them. This CDR3 region has 16 residues. The CDR3 DNA follows: TGCGCCAGCAGCACCCCTAGCATTCCGGGCACAGATACGCAGTATTTT. It specifies CASSTPSIPGTDTQYF.

In this sample, this clonotype turned up many times. V is TRBV11-2 and J is TRBJ2-7, with 7 bases lining up with TRBD1. Germline CDR1 and CDR2: SGHAT and FQNNGV. Trimming cost V 8 bases and J 3 bases; bases outside gene matches: 13. The CDR3 totals 15 residues. DNA of the CDR3: TGTGCCAGCGGCTCCCCTCGGGACAGCTTCTACGAGCAGTACTTC. It encodes CASGSPRDSFYEQYF.

Details on this clonotype: Because it lacks the conserved phenylalanine or tryptophan at the end, this CDR3 is likely a read error. The chain joins TRBV11-2 to TRBJ1-5; D is undetermined. The V gene's germline CDR1 is SGHAT and CDR2 FQNNGV. V shed 0 bases and J shed 4 bases, with 10 bases lying between them. The CDR3 totals 15 residues. CDR3 sequence reads: CASSLEPGSNQPQHN. The CDR3 coding sequence is TGTGCCAGCAGCTTAGAGCCAGGTTCGAATCAGCCCCAGCATAAT.

With regard to this clonotype: A much larger clonotype is one base distant, so this may be a read error. The gene calls are TRBV5-1 and TRBJ2-7; D gene uncertain. Germline loops: CDR1 SGHRS, CDR2 YFSETQ. The CDR3 is made up of 13 amino acids. The CDR3 DNA sequence: TGCGCCAGCAGCTTGCGGTTGTTTGACGAGCAGTGCTTC. This codes for CASSLRLFDEQCF.

V is TRBV12-2 and J is TRBJ2-5; the table gives TRBD2 as D, unverified against the DNA. TRBV12-2 is a listed pseudogene. CDR3 length: 14 amino acids. The DNA of the CDR3 is TGTGCAAGTCGCTTAGCGGGGGAGGGAGAGACCCAGTACTTC. Translating it yields CASRLAGEGETQYF.

This chain joins TRBV12-3 or TRBV12-4 and TRBJ1-2, with 10 bases fitting TRBD1. Germline trimming cut 5 bases from V and 8 bases from J; bases unmatched to any gene: 8. This CDR3 is built from 14 residues. CDR3 protein: CASSGDRGKRGYTF. The CDR3 DNA is TGTGCCAGCAGTGGGGACAGGGGAAAAAGAGGCTACACCTTC.

This clonotype occurred many times. The rearrangement joins TRBV3-1 to TRBJ1-5; 7 bases are a match to TRBD1. This CDR3 is 14 amino acids long. Germline V gives CDR1 LGHDT, CDR2 YNNKEL (reference sequence). The V gene end was trimmed by 6 bases and the J gene end by 5 bases; junction bases not matched to a gene: 7. Here the CDR3 reads CASRNRGLDQPQHF. CDR3 coding DNA: TGTGCCAGCAGAAACAGGGGTTTGGATCAGCCCCAGCATTTT.

A word on this clonotype: A junction end diverges from the germline sequence, so it may reflect a read error. The rearrangement links TRBV12-3 or TRBV12-4 to TRBJ1-5; no clear D gene. The CDR3 consists of 16 residues. The CDR3 DNA is TGTGCCAGCAGTTTATACCCGGCCTATAGCAATCAGCCCCAGAATTTT. Translated: CASSLYPAYSNQPQNF.

In this sample, this clonotype turned up many times. V gene TRBV10-3 combines with J gene TRBJ2-7; 8 nucleotides agree with TRBD1. J gave up 2 bases and V 5 bases, and 5 bases lay outside the gene matches. Germline CDR1 and CDR2: ENHRY and SYGVKD. The CDR3 is 14 residues long. CDR3 DNA: TGTGCCATCAGTCCCGGGACAGGTCCCTACGAGCAGTACTTC. Protein: CAISPGTGPYEQYF.